The 20 T cell receptor beta chains presented below share a single source sample, sequenced in a study of blood T cells in healthy people across ages. Alongside a J-beta primer mix, a sample-barcoded 5' primer served in a second PCR lasting about 7 to 12 cycles. Using its own MiXCR run on the 5' RACE reads, TCRdb lists one record per CDR3 protein. The sample has over a million distinct CDR3 sequences, 42% seen once. Material for sequencing was blood. The receptors were gathered from a woman between 18 and 29 years old in good health.

This clonotype was observed a handful of times. This rearrangement joins TRBV4-1 to TRBJ2-3; tentative D call: TRBD2 (6 bases). Germline-derived CDR1 and CDR2 are MGHRA and YSYEKL. This CDR3 contains 14 residues. Trimming shortened V by 1 base and J by 9 bases, and 14 bases separated the two germline ends. DNA for the CDR3: TGCGCCAGCAGCCAAGTGTGGGGGGTGGACACGCAGTATTTT. Translation: CASSQVWGVDTQYF.

This clonotype was counted a single time. This rearrangement joins TRBV2 to TRBJ1-1; tentative D call: TRBD1 (6 bases). The length of the CDR3 is 15 residues. Per the germline V gene, CDR1 is SNHLY and CDR2 is FYNNEI. Trimming took off 0 bases at V and 11 bases at J, with 19 bases between the two ends. In DNA form, the CDR3 reads TGTGCCAGCAGTGAAGCGCTGGGGGGCCCTTCCGCGGCTTTCTTT. Its translation: CASSEALGGPSAAFF.

The rearrangement links TRBV24-1 to TRBJ2-2; 8 nucleotides match TRBD2. This CDR3 has 16 residues. Germline V CDR1 and CDR2: KGHDR, SFDVKD. The V segment lost 4 bases and the J segment 6 bases; nucleotides outside the gene matches: 9. The CDR3 is CATSELGTSVSGELFF. The CDR3 DNA follows: TGTGCCACCAGTGAACTCGGGACTAGTGTTTCCGGGGAGCTGTTTTTT.

This clonotype came up a few times. This chain uses TRBV28 with TRBJ2-1; 10 bases are a match to TRBD2. The length of the CDR3 is 19 residues. Germline trimming cut 5 bases from V and 0 bases from J; bases unmatched to any gene: 13. The germline CDR1 and CDR2 sequences are MDHEN and SYDVKM. CDR3 in DNA: TGTGCCAGCAGTCCCACGCCCCGGACTAGCGGAAGCTCCTACAATGAGCAGTTCTTC. This sequence encodes CASSPTPRTSGSSYNEQFF.

This clonotype occurred a few times. The rearrangement joins TRBV20-1 to TRBJ2-2; D perhaps matches TRBD2 (5 bases). The CDR3 is 16 amino acids. CDR1 is DFQATT, CDR2 SNEGSKA, per germline (reference sequence). V lost 3 bases, J lost 3 bases, and 17 bases lay in between. The CDR3 DNA is TGCAGTGCTAGTGACCCCGGTCGGGATTACACCGGGGAGCTGTTTTTT. It translates to CSASDPGRDYTGELFF.

This sequence joins TRBV12-3 or TRBV12-4 and TRBJ1-2, with no clear D. The CDR3 loop spans 17 amino acids. V was shortened by 5 bases and J by 7 bases, with 26 bases between the two germline ends. DNA of the CDR3: TGTGCCAGCAGTCCTAGCCCCTCTAGGGTAAGGGAGGGTGGCTACACCTTC. It codes for CASSPSPSRVREGGYTF.

This chain uses TRBV9 with TRBJ2-3, with D possibly TRBD2 on 7 matching bases. The CDR3 is 17 residues long. The V gene lost 3 bases and the J gene lost 3 bases, with 20 bases spanning the gap. The germline V gene has CDR1 SGDLS and CDR2 YYNGEE. This CDR3 is CASSARGGARSTDTQYF. CDR3 DNA sequence: TGTGCCAGCAGCGCACGAGGGGGGGCCCGGTCAACAGATACGCAGTATTTT.

Turning to this clonotype: The junction shows a germline mismatch at one end, possibly a read error. The CDR3 region is CASSLAGSAYNGQFF. The CDR3 DNA sequence: TGTGCCAGCAGTTTAGCCGGGAGCGCGTACAATGGGCAGTTCTTC. V gene TRBV7-9 combines with J gene TRBJ2-1, with a tentative D call TRBD2 (6 bases). CDR1 and CDR2 (germline): SEHNR, FQNEAQ (reference sequence). The CDR3 covers 15 residues.

In this sample, this clonotype turned up many times. The genes are TRBV29-1 and TRBJ1-4; D remains ambiguous. CDR3 length: 12 residues. Between the trimmed V and J ends, which lost 5 bases and 4 bases, there was a span of 8 bases. Germline-derived CDR1 and CDR2 are SQVTM and ANQGSEA. In nucleotides, the CDR3 is TGCAGCGTTCGGATGGATAATGAAAAACTGTTTTTT. Translated: CSVRMDNEKLFF.

In DNA form, the CDR3 reads TGTGCCAGCAGCCAGGAAATAGGGACAGGGGATCGTCAGCCCCAGCATTTT. This sequence encodes CASSQEIGTGDRQPQHF. The chain couples TRBV4-2 to TRBJ1-5; 10 positions match TRBD1. Germline CDR1 LGHNA, CDR2 YNFKEQ. CDR3 length: 17 amino acids. V lost 3 bases and J lost 6; bases outside the gene matches: 11.

The chain combines TRBV2 with TRBJ2-1; 8 positions match TRBD2. The CDR3 has 14 residues. Looked up from germline, CDR1 is SNHLY and CDR2 is FYNNEI. J gave up 7 bases and V 7 bases, and 9 bases lay outside the gene matches. CDR3 loop: CASKQGAGENEQFF. The CDR3 region has the DNA TGTGCCAGCAAACAGGGAGCGGGAGAAAATGAGCAGTTCTTC.

This clonotype has more than one count but fewer than ten. This CDR3 reads CASSLAVAGGTDTQYF. DNA of the CDR3: TGCGCCAGCAGCTTGGCCGTAGCGGGGGGCACAGATACGCAGTATTTT. This sequence joins TRBV5-1 and TRBJ2-3; TRBD2 aligns across 9 bases. Germline assignment: CDR1 SGHRS and CDR2 YFSETQ. V was clipped by 0 bases and J by 1 base; unmatched bases: 3. This CDR3 spans 16 amino acids.

DNA for the CDR3: TGTGCCAGCAGCCAAGATGGGCCGCGCCCCTATGGCTACACCTTC. It is translated as CASSQDGPRPYGYTF. The chain recombines TRBV4-2 with TRBJ1-2; no clear D. V was clipped by 0 bases and J by 4 bases, with 12 bases between them. The CDR3 has 15 residues. The germline CDR1 and CDR2 sequences are LGHNA and YNFKEQ.

In this sample, this clonotype turned up a few times. The V gene is TRBV20-1, the J gene TRBJ2-1; D is possibly TRBD1 (5 bases). The V gene lost 5 bases and the J gene lost 1 base, with 18 bases spanning the gap. Germline-derived CDR1 and CDR2 are DFQATT and SNEGSKA (reference sequence). The CDR3 contains 16 residues. DNA of the CDR3: TGCAGTGCTTCCCAGCCAGGGATTTCTTCCTACAATGAGCAGTTCTTC. It yields the protein CSASQPGISSYNEQFF.

This clonotype was observed a few times. V and J are TRBV11-3 and TRBJ2-1; a possible D gene is TRBD2 (6 bases). CDR3 length: 14 residues. The germline gives CDR1 SGHNT, CDR2 YENEEA. Trimming left V 1 base short and J 5 bases short, with 9 bases between. CDR3 in amino acids: CASSLVWGDNEQFF. Here the CDR3 DNA reads TGTGCCAGCAGCTTAGTTTGGGGGGACAATGAGCAGTTCTTC.

This clonotype has just a few counts. The gene calls are TRBV3-1 and TRBJ2-5; no clear D. Trimming left V 0 bases short and J 0 bases short, with 5 bases between. CDR1 is LGHDT, CDR2 YNNKEL, per germline (reference sequence). This CDR3 contains 14 residues. Here the CDR3 DNA reads TGTGCCAGCAGCCAAGATTCCTACCAAGAGACCCAGTACTTC. Translating it yields CASSQDSYQETQYF.

The CDR3 nucleotides read TGCGCCAGCAGCTTGGAGGGCGCATTAGCAGCTAGCACAGATACGCAGTATTTT. It specifies CASSLEGALAASTDTQYF. This chain joins TRBV5-1 and TRBJ2-3; no clear D. The germline V and J ends were trimmed by 0 bases and 0 bases, with 17 bases remaining between them. The CDR3 loop spans 18 amino acids. Germline CDR1 reads SGHRS; CDR2 reads YFSETQ.

V is TRBV6-1 and J is TRBJ1-1; D is unresolved. Trimming removed 6 bases at V and 3 bases at J, with 26 bases between. The CDR3 consists of 18 residues. Germline V gene lookup returns CDR1 MNHNS and CDR2 SASEGT. DNA for the CDR3: TGTGCCAGCAGATTTCAAAAAAAGGGAGGGTCTCTGGACACTGAAGCTTTCTTT. As protein: CASRFQKKGGSLDTEAFF.

This chain joins TRBV20-1 and TRBJ2-1; TRBD2 agrees at 9 bases. Germline CDR1 reads DFQATT; CDR2 reads SNEGSKA (reference sequence). This CDR3 comprises 16 residues. Trimming took 0 bases from V and 10 from J; bases not matched to a gene: 13. The CDR3 region has the DNA TGCAGTGCTAGAGATCGCCTTGGCGGGAGGGGTGAGGAGCAGTTCTTC. Its translation: CSARDRLGGRGEEQFF.

On this clonotype itself: It may be a read error: a sequence one base away is much more abundant. The gene calls are TRBV4-1 and TRBJ2-4; 9 bases match TRBD2. This CDR3 region has 15 residues. Losses at the gene ends were 1 base for V and 13 bases for J; bases not matched to a gene: 11. Germline V gene lookup returns CDR1 MGHRA and CDR2 YSYEKL. CDR3 bases: TGCGCCAGCAGCCAAGGACTAGCGGTCTCCTACAAGCAGTACTTC. Translated, it gives CASSQGLAVSYKQYF.